This T cell receptor (beta chain) is drawn from a study of control samples from healthy donors and cancer patients. The CDR3 consists of 15 residues. Looked up from germline, CDR1 is SGHTA and CDR2 is FQGNSA. Trimming left V 6 bases short and J 2 bases short, with 16 bases between. This table comes from immunoSEQ multiplex PCR, and its TCRdb copy is limited to in-frame clones, with some not included. The sample yields about 28,000 clones, 65% to 80% seen once. Sequencing input: PBMCs. This receptor was taken from a man aged 55 to 69 with head and neck cancer. The rearrangement links TRBV7-2 to TRBJ1-2, with a possible D match to TRBD1 (5 bases). DNA of the CDR3: TGTGCCAGCAGTTCCCGGGACCGAGGGAACTATGGCTACACCTTC. This gives the protein CASSSRDRGNYGYTF.